This TCR beta chain comes out of a study of response to subunit inactivated influenza vaccine. CDR1 and CDR2 from the germline V gene are SQVTM and ANQGSEA. This CDR3 is 12 amino acids long. Trimming took 7 bases from V and 5 from J, leaving 14 bases between them. In TCRdb, the RT-PCR reads were re-called with MiXCR into one record per CDR3 protein. The sample lists almost 600,000 distinct CDR3 sequences, approximately 15% occurring once. This chain connects TRBV29-1 to TRBJ1-1; D is possibly TRBD1 (6 bases). Sequences were derived from PBMCs from blood, sampled 11 to 12 days after vaccination. The TCR originated in a man aged 45-65 years who received an inactivated influenza vaccine. CDR3 residues: CSAYRVGTEAFF. The CDR3 region has the DNA TGCAGCGCATACAGGGTGGGAACTGAAGCTTTCTTT. Full variable domain (remainder filled in from reference TRBV29-1 and TRBJ1-1): SAVISQKPSRDICQRGTSLTIQCQVDSQVTMMFWYRQQPGQSLTLIATANQGSEATYESGFVIDKFPISRPNLTFSTLTVSNMSPEDSSIYLCSAYRVGTEAFFGQGTRLTVV.